One and the same sample provided the 23 T cell receptor beta chains below, sequenced in a study of T cell repertoires in cytomegalovirus infection. TCRdb re-called the reads with MiXCR, one entry per CDR3 protein. The table includes about 740,000 distinct CDR3 sequences, 35% to 45% detected once. Sequencing was done on a sample of PBMCs. Receptors originate from a human donor in good health (CMV status not recorded). Some clones in this sample may be carry-over from other donors' samples.

The CDR3: CACADMNTEAFF. The CDR3 nucleotides are TGTGCCTGTGCTGACATGAACACTGAAGCTTTCTTT. The chain employs TRBV28 and TRBJ1-1; no firm D call. V lost 11 bases and J lost 0, with 10 bases in between. Germline V CDR1 and CDR2: MDHEN, SYDVKM. The CDR3 length is 12 residues.

This clonotype was detected ten times or more. The rearrangement uses TRBV12-3 or TRBV12-4 and TRBJ1-6, with a weak D call TRBD1 (6 bases). The CDR3 has 14 amino acids. V lost 2 bases and J 7 bases, leaving 9 bases between the germline ends. The CDR3: CASSLTGSNSPLHF. The CDR3 nucleotides read TGTGCCAGCAGTTTAACAGGGTCGAATTCACCCCTCCACTTT.

This clonotype showed up just a few times. This chain uses TRBV4-2 with TRBJ2-7; no clear D gene. The germline V gene encodes CDR1 LGHNA and CDR2 YNFKEQ. The CDR3 has 13 amino acids. Trimming cost V 4 bases and J 4 bases, with 11 bases left between them. CDR3 protein: CASSPQGVYEQYF. CDR3 bases: TGTGCCAGCAGCCCTCAAGGTGTGTACGAGCAGTACTTC.

With regard to this clonotype: This CDR3 is missing its conserved last phenylalanine or tryptophan, likely due to a read error. The V gene is TRBV4-1, the J gene TRBJ2-5; D tentatively fits TRBD1 or TRBD2 (5 bases each). CDR1 is MGHRA, CDR2 YSYEKL, per germline. Trimming took off 0 bases at V and 5 bases at J, with 19 bases between the two ends. This CDR3 is 17 amino acids long. CDR3 DNA: TGCGCCAGCAGCCAAGATATTGTTGGGGGTGCGCGGGAGACCCAGTACTTA. Its protein is CASSQDIVGGARETQYL.

The chain couples TRBV20-1 to TRBJ1-1, with 9 bases that match TRBD1. This CDR3 has 15 amino acids. The V gene end was trimmed by 3 bases and the J gene end by 6 bases; junction bases not matched to a gene: 11. The germline CDR1 and CDR2 sequences are DFQATT and SNEGSKA (reference sequence). CDR3 nucleotides: TGCAGTGCTAGCCGCCAGGGGACAGGGAAGGCTGAAGCTTTCTTT. Encoded protein: CSASRQGTGKAEAFF.

V usage is TRBV28 and J usage is TRBJ2-3; TRBD2 is a possible D gene (5 bases). V lost 10 bases and J lost 3, with 17 bases in between. Germline V gene sequence: CDR1 MDHEN, CDR2 SYDVKM. The CDR3 length is 14 residues. The CDR3 region is CATLSTGWTDTQYF. DNA of the CDR3: TGTGCCACCTTAAGCACGGGATGGACAGATACGCAGTATTTT.

This clonotype showed up just a few times. The chain couples TRBV10-3 to TRBJ1-6; D is possibly TRBD1 (6 bases). Deletions cut 8 bases from V and 12 bases from J, with 20 bases between. Germline values: CDR1 ENHRY, CDR2 SYGVKD. The CDR3 has 14 residues. The CDR3 loop is CAIGRTAAEGPLHF. CDR3 bases: TGTGCCATCGGAAGGACAGCGGCCGAAGGACCCCTCCACTTT.

This clonotype was seen repeatedly, ten times or more. The chain has TRBV7-9 and TRBJ1-5, with 8 positions matching TRBD1. The J segment lost 4 bases and the V segment lost 3 bases, leaving 2 bases of the junction unmatched. The CDR3 totals 14 residues. The germline V gene has CDR1 SEHNR and CDR2 FQNEAQ (reference sequence). The CDR3 nucleotides read TGTGCCAGCAGCTTTCAGGGGGCAAATCAGCCCCAGCATTTT. Translated: CASSFQGANQPQHF.

This clonotype occurred a few times. This chain links TRBV5-1 with TRBJ1-4; 7 bases are shared with TRBD1. Germline CDR1 reads SGHRS; CDR2 reads YFSETQ. Unmatched junction bases numbered 8, after V lost 4 bases and J lost 5 bases. There are 15 residues in the CDR3. In DNA form, the CDR3 reads TGCGCCAGCAGCCCCGGGGACAGCACAAATGAAAAACTGTTTTTT. It translates to CASSPGDSTNEKLFF.

The table lists this clonotype with many counts. This chain connects TRBV7-8 to TRBJ2-3; D gene uncertain. The V and J ends lost 1 base and 5 bases respectively, with 10 bases between them. The CDR3 length is 14 residues. In germline, CDR1 is SGHVS, CDR2 FQNEAQ. The CDR3 here is CASSLDPTIDTQYF. The CDR3 DNA sequence: TGTGCCAGCAGCTTAGACCCGACGATAGATACGCAGTATTTT.

This sequence joins TRBV6-5 and TRBJ1-1; 11 bases are shared with TRBD1. CDR1 and CDR2 from the germline V gene are MNHEY and SVGAGI. The ends lost 6 bases at V and 0 bases at J; junction bases unmatched: 6. The CDR3 runs 16 residues. The CDR3 loop reads CASRGTGGVMNTEAFF. The CDR3, as DNA: TGTGCCAGCAGGGGGACAGGGGGGGTTATGAACACTGAAGCTTTCTTT.

The sample holds many counts of this clonotype. This chain connects TRBV7-2 to TRBJ2-5, with TRBD1 identical over 7 bases. Per germline, CDR1 SGHTA and CDR2 FQGNSA. This CDR3 region has 13 residues. Trimming took 4 bases from V and 7 from J; bases not matched to a gene: 6. CDR3 bases: TGTGCCAGCAGCTCCACAGGGGTAGGGACCCAGTACTTC. Translating it yields CASSSTGVGTQYF.

There are a few counts of this clonotype. V usage is TRBV20-1 and J usage is TRBJ2-3; D uncertain. CDR1 and CDR2 (germline): DFQATT, SNEGSKA (reference sequence). Trimming pared 3 bases from V and 8 bases from J, leaving 12 bases between. The CDR3 sequence is 12 residues long. Written as DNA, the CDR3 is TGCAGTGCTAGTCAGAGTCAAGTTACGCAGTATTTT. It is translated as CSASQSQVTQYF.

The genes are TRBV5-1 and TRBJ1-2; possibly TRBD1 for D (5 bases). CDR1 and CDR2 from the germline V gene are SGHRS and YFSETQ. CDR3 length: 16 residues. The V end lost 0 bases, the J end lost 8 bases, and 20 bases lay between the germline ends. The CDR3 coding sequence is TGCGCCAGCAGCTTGGGTATTCCCCGAGGGGAACACGGCTACACCTTC. It encodes CASSLGIPRGEHGYTF.

The chain recombines TRBV15 with TRBJ1-2; D may be TRBD1 (5 bases). Germline V lookup: CDR1 LNHNV, CDR2 YYDKDF (reference sequence). Trimming stripped 1 base from V and 12 bases from J, with 12 bases between. The CDR3 is made up of 12 amino acids. The CDR3 loop is CATSRVRDSHTF. The CDR3 DNA sequence: TGTGCCACCAGCAGAGTAAGGGACTCCCACACCTTC.

V is TRBV13 and J is TRBJ2-7; TRBD1 matches 8 bases. This CDR3 is built from 15 residues. The germline V gene encodes CDR1 PRHDT and CDR2 FYEKMQ (reference sequence). J was trimmed by 2 bases and V by 3 bases; bases with no gene match: 6. CDR3 in DNA: TGTGCCAGCAGCTTGGGACAGGATGACACCTACGAGCAGTACTTC. This translates into CASSLGQDDTYEQYF.

This CDR3 is CASSLVSGTGGLPTYSNQPQHF. DNA of the CDR3: TGTGCCAGCAGTTTAGTATCCGGGACAGGGGGCCTACCAACATATAGCAATCAGCCCCAGCATTTT. The V call is TRBV28, the J call TRBJ1-5; TRBD1 aligns across 12 bases. Per the germline V gene, CDR1 is MDHEN and CDR2 is SYDVKM. This CDR3 contains 22 residues. Trimming at V came to 2 bases and at J to 0 bases, leaving 17 bases not matched to a gene.

V is TRBV19 and J is TRBJ1-1; D is undetermined. This CDR3 has 14 residues. V dropped 6 bases and J dropped 0 bases, with 11 bases sitting between them. Germline V gene data show CDR1 as LNHDA and CDR2 as SQIVND (reference sequence). CDR3 region: CASRQRALNTEAFF. Written as DNA, the CDR3 is TGTGCCAGTAGGCAACGGGCCCTGAACACTGAAGCTTTCTTT.

This clonotype was recorded at least ten times. This chain connects TRBV27 to TRBJ2-2, with TRBD1 identical over 10 bases. Trimming at V came to 5 bases and at J to 5 bases, leaving 5 bases not matched to a gene. CDR3 length: 15 amino acids. From germline, CDR1 is MNHEY and CDR2 SMNVEV (reference sequence). The CDR3 sequence: CASSKGQGTTGELFF. The CDR3 nucleotides are TGTGCCAGCAGTAAGGGACAGGGGACGACCGGGGAGCTGTTTTTT.

V is TRBV6-1 and J is TRBJ2-7; 10 positions agree with TRBD1. Germline V gives CDR1 MNHNS, CDR2 SASEGT. V gave up 6 bases and J gave up 6 bases; unmatched junction bases: 8. This CDR3 is 14 amino acids long. CDR3 protein: CASSMTGGFSEQYF. The CDR3 DNA sequence: TGTGCCAGCAGCATGACAGGGGGCTTCTCCGAGCAGTACTTC.

This clonotype was seen repeatedly, ten times or more. This sequence joins TRBV28 and TRBJ1-5; D unclear. Trimming removed 6 bases from V and 0 bases from J, with 12 bases in between. The CDR3 length is 15 residues. Germline V CDR1 and CDR2: MDHEN, SYDVKM. The CDR3 nucleotides are TGTGCCAGCAGCCTTACGGGCAATAGCAATCAGCCCCAGCATTTT. Amino acid sequence: CASSLTGNSNQPQHF.

The V call is TRBV27, the J call TRBJ2-7; D not certain. The CDR3 extends over 15 amino acids. Germline values: CDR1 MNHEY, CDR2 SMNVEV (reference sequence). V lost 2 bases, J lost 2 bases, and 13 bases lay in between. The CDR3 DNA follows: TGTGCCAGCAGTTTAAGGTCCCTTGGGACCTACGAGCAGTACTTC. It encodes CASSLRSLGTYEQYF.

This chain uses TRBV29-1 with TRBJ1-2, with 8 bases fitting TRBD1. This CDR3 contains 18 residues. The junction had 18 bases not matched to a gene; V was cut back by 2 bases and J by 4 bases. From germline, CDR1 is SQVTM and CDR2 ANQGSEA. CDR3 residues: CSVEPEFDRGLVSYGYTF. In DNA form, the CDR3 reads TGCAGCGTTGAACCTGAATTCGACAGGGGACTTGTTAGCTATGGCTACACCTTC.